These 30 T cell receptor beta chains were sequenced from one sample in a study of Ad26.COV2.S vaccination and SARS-CoV-2 variants. Treatment here: approximately 18 received Ad26.COV2.S at low or high dose, single or two shots; 5 received placebo; per-sample allocation not given. Sample collection was performed on day 63 after the first vaccine or placebo injection. Repertoires were generated with immunoSEQ multiplex PCR, while TCRdb's copy carries only in-frame clones and drops some. The sample has roughly 450,000 clones, 90% seen once. The material was peripheral blood, obtained in a trial of Ad26.COV2.S vaccine versus placebo. The receptor source for this set is a person aged 18-60 years who received the Ad26.COV2.S COVID-19 vaccine or a placebo.

The V call is TRBV18, the J call TRBJ2-2, with no clear D. Germline CDR1 and CDR2: KGHSH and LQKENI. This CDR3 region has 16 residues. Trimming removed 2 bases from V and 1 base from J, with 11 bases in between. In nucleotides, the CDR3 is TGTGCCAGCTCACCAAACACGGGCCTGAACACCGGGGAGCTGTTTTTT. Protein product: CASSPNTGLNTGELFF.

The chain joins TRBV11-2 to TRBJ2-5; 8 bases align to TRBD1. The trim removed 5 bases at V and 4 bases at J, leaving 12 bases unmatched. Per germline, CDR1 SGHAT and CDR2 FQNNGV. The CDR3 totals 16 residues. CDR3 amino acids: CASSRREGTGPETQYF. Here the CDR3 DNA reads TGTGCCAGCAGCCGGCGCGAGGGGACAGGTCCAGAGACCCAGTACTTC. Together with reference TRBV11-2 and TRBJ2-5, the CDR3 gives the full variable domain: EAGVAQSPRYKIIEKRQSVAFWCNPISGHATLYWYQQILGQGPKLLIQFQNNGVVDDSQLPKDRFSAERLKGVDSTLKIQPAKLEDSAVYLCASSRREGTGPETQYFGPGTRLLVL.

The chain links TRBV28 to TRBJ1-1, with 9 positions matching TRBD1. V lost 4 bases and J lost 6; bases outside the gene matches: 12. CDR1 is MDHEN, CDR2 SYDVKM, per germline. This CDR3 is built from 16 residues. The CDR3 is CASSSGGTGKIAEAFF. Written as DNA, the CDR3 is TGTGCCAGCAGTTCAGGGGGGACAGGGAAGATCGCTGAAGCTTTCTTT.

The chain joins TRBV6-2 or TRBV6-3 to TRBJ2-5; no clear D gene. Germline V gene lookup returns CDR1 MNHEY and CDR2 SVGEGT. V was shortened by 6 bases and J by 6 bases, with 11 bases between the two germline ends. This CDR3 has 12 amino acids. The CDR3 loop reads CASSLVEKTQYF. The CDR3 bases are TGTGCCAGCAGCCTCGTCGAGAAGACCCAGTACTTC.

In its sample, this clone is medium-sized. V is TRBV3-1 (or the pseudogene TRBV3-2) and J is TRBJ1-5; D uncertain. V was clipped by 1 base and J by 0 bases, with 13 bases between them. The CDR3 loop spans 17 amino acids. Per the germline V gene, CDR1 is LGHDT and CDR2 is YNNKEL (reference sequence). The CDR3, as DNA: TGTGCCAGCAGCCAAGGCGGGCCAGCAGATAGCAATCAGCCCCAGCATTTT. Translated: CASSQGGPADSNQPQHF.

This chain connects TRBV6-5 to TRBJ2-1; 9 nucleotides line up with TRBD2. CDR3 size: 15 residues. V shed 2 bases and J 4 bases; nucleotides not matched to a gene: 3. The germline V gene has CDR1 MNHEY and CDR2 SVGAGI. As DNA, the CDR3 is TGTGCCAGCAGTTACGTCACTAGCGGGTACAATGAGCAGTTCTTC. Amino acids: CASSYVTSGYNEQFF.

This CDR3 reads CASSLATQVGAGELFF. The CDR3 nucleotides are TGTGCCAGCAGCTTAGCGACCCAAGTAGGTGCTGGGGAGCTGTTTTTT. The chain links TRBV7-2 to TRBJ2-2; D ambiguous. Between the trimmed V and J ends, which lost 0 bases and 8 bases, there was a span of 16 bases. The CDR3 consists of 16 residues. In germline, CDR1 is SGHTA, CDR2 FQGNSA.

This clone was seen a single time. This chain uses TRBV6-5 with TRBJ2-7; TRBD1 matches at 7 bases. Unmatched junction bases numbered 5, after V lost 6 bases and J lost 0 bases. The CDR3 contains 14 residues. CDR1 and CDR2 from the germline V gene are MNHEY and SVGAGI. The CDR3 spells CASSLPGGSYEQYF. The CDR3 DNA follows: TGTGCCAGCAGCCTACCAGGGGGCTCCTACGAGCAGTACTTC.

J is TRBJ1-1 and V is TRBV2, with 9 nucleotides matching TRBD1. Trimming at V came to 1 base and at J to 5 bases, leaving 5 bases not matched to a gene. The CDR3 is 15 residues long. CDR1 SNHLY and CDR2 FYNNEI come from the germline V gene. This CDR3 is CASSEEGQGLTEAFF. As DNA, the CDR3 is TGTGCCAGCAGTGAAGAAGGACAGGGGCTGACTGAAGCTTTCTTT.

The chain recombines TRBV27 with TRBJ1-2, with 10 bases that match TRBD1. Trimming cost V 7 bases and J 4 bases; bases outside gene matches: 9. The CDR3 length is 15 residues. Germline CDR1 MNHEY, CDR2 SMNVEV (reference sequence). CDR3: CASKPGTGVIYGYTF. In DNA, the CDR3 is TGTGCCAGCAAGCCCGGGACAGGGGTCATCTATGGCTACACCTTC.

The chain carries TRBV28 and TRBJ2-7; 14 bases map to TRBD2. Per germline, CDR1 MDHEN and CDR2 SYDVKM. The CDR3 runs to 18 residues. Germline trimming cut 2 bases from V and 2 bases from J; bases unmatched to any gene: 8. The CDR3 nucleotides read TGTGCCAGCAGTTTAACCGGGACTAGCGGGAGTTACGCCTACGAGCAGTACTTC. Protein product: CASSLTGTSGSYAYEQYF.

The V call is TRBV19, the J call TRBJ2-1, with a weak D call TRBD2 (6 bases). The CDR3 covers 14 residues. V was pared by 4 bases and J by 10 bases, with 17 bases between. Germline V gene data show CDR1 as LNHDA and CDR2 as SQIVND (reference sequence). The CDR3 here is CASSTPEGLGEQFF. In DNA form, the CDR3 reads TGTGCCAGTAGTACCCCGGAGGGTCTGGGGGAGCAGTTCTTC.

V and J are TRBV19 and TRBJ1-4; unclear D gene. The V end was cut by 8 bases, the J end by 0 bases, with 10 bases between. The CDR3 runs 14 residues. In germline, CDR1 is LNHDA, CDR2 SQIVND (reference sequence). As DNA, the CDR3 is TGTGCCAGTGCCAGGACGGCAACTAATGAAAAACTGTTTTTT. Protein sequence: CASARTATNEKLFF.

This clone showed up just once. The chain recombines TRBV29-1 with TRBJ2-1; D is undetermined. CDR3 length: 10 residues. CDR1 is SQVTM, CDR2 ANQGSEA, per germline. The V gene lost 7 bases and the J gene lost 9 bases, with 10 bases spanning the gap. DNA for the CDR3: TGCAGCGCCGCTTGGGGTGAGCAGTTCTTC. Residues: CSAAWGEQFF.

V gene TRBV11-2 combines with J gene TRBJ2-1; 9 bases map to TRBD2. V shed 5 bases and J 1 base; nucleotides not matched to a gene: 9. The CDR3 length is 17 residues. Germline CDR1 reads SGHAT; CDR2 reads FQNNGV. CDR3 protein: CASSTRLAGWSYNEQFF. CDR3 nucleotide sequence: TGTGCCAGCAGCACTCGGCTAGCGGGATGGTCCTACAATGAGCAGTTCTTC.

The V call is TRBV18, the J call TRBJ2-2; 7 nucleotides match TRBD1. The V gene end was trimmed by 0 bases and the J gene end by 6 bases; junction bases not matched to a gene: 4. Germline CDR1 KGHSH, CDR2 LQKENI. The CDR3 length is 15 residues. The CDR3 coding sequence is TGTGCCAGCTCACCACCGAGGCAGGGGGCCGGGGAGCTGTTTTTT. It translates to CASSPPRQGAGELFF.

This chain links TRBV2 with TRBJ2-3, with D unresolved. Trimming removed 0 bases from V and 4 bases from J, with 17 bases in between. This CDR3 comprises 17 residues. Germline V lookup: CDR1 SNHLY, CDR2 FYNNEI. Here the CDR3 DNA reads TGTGCCAGCAGTGAAGCGCTTCTGGGCCCGCCCCCAGATACGCAGTATTTT. Translating gives CASSEALLGPPPDTQYF.

This sequence joins TRBV5-1 and TRBJ2-7; no clear D gene. The germline V gene has CDR1 SGHRS and CDR2 YFSETQ. The CDR3 contains 13 residues. V was clipped by 0 bases and J by 3 bases, with 7 bases between them. The CDR3 DNA sequence: TGCGCCAGCAGCTTGGTCAGCGACTACGAGCAGTACTTC. Its translation is CASSLVSDYEQYF.

The chain carries TRBV19 and TRBJ2-1; 9 bases are a match to TRBD2. V shed 3 bases, J shed 9 bases, and the junction held 9 bases outside the gene matches. Germline CDR1 is LNHDA and CDR2 is SQIVND (reference sequence). This CDR3 has 15 amino acids. The DNA of the CDR3 is TGTGCCAGTAGTATCTCCGCGGGAGGGGCCCGTGAGCAGTTCTTC. It codes for CASSISAGGAREQFF.

The chain joins TRBV27 to TRBJ2-7, with D uncertain. The CDR3 covers 13 residues. Trimming left V 2 bases short and J 4 bases short, with 9 bases between. Germline V lookup: CDR1 MNHEY, CDR2 SMNVEV (reference sequence). The DNA of the CDR3 is TGTGCCAGCAGTTTACAAGCCCGTTACGAGCAGTACTTC. Translated: CASSLQARYEQYF.

This sequence joins TRBV28 and TRBJ2-4, with 10 bases aligning to TRBD1. The trim removed 8 bases at V and 6 bases at J, leaving 4 bases unmatched. Germline V CDR1 and CDR2: MDHEN, SYDVKM. This CDR3 region has 13 residues. CDR3 residues: CASARTGGNIQYF. In DNA, the CDR3 is TGTGCCAGCGCAAGGACAGGGGGAAACATTCAGTACTTC. Full variable domain (rest looked up from reference TRBV28 and TRBJ2-4): DVKVTQSSRYLVKRTGEKVFLECVQDMDHENMFWYRQDPGLGLRLIYFSYDVKMKEKGDIPEGYSVSREKKERFSLILESASTNQTSMYLCASARTGGNIQYFGAGTRLSVL.

The genes are TRBV19 and TRBJ1-3, with D perhaps TRBD1 (5 bases). Germline CDR1 reads LNHDA; CDR2 reads SQIVND (reference sequence). The CDR3 is 14 amino acids. Trimming took off 5 bases at V and 1 base at J, with 9 bases between the two ends. CDR3 nucleotides: TGTGCCAGTAGTGCCGGGACTTCTGGAAACACCATATATTTT. Its translation: CASSAGTSGNTIYF.

The chain combines TRBV20-1 with TRBJ1-5; D is unresolved. This CDR3 region has 11 residues. The germline V gene has CDR1 DFQATT and CDR2 SNEGSKA (reference sequence). Trimming removed 1 base at V and 5 bases at J, with 3 bases between. The CDR3 DNA reads TGCAGTGCTAGAGCTGATCAGCCCCAGCATTTT. Translation: CSARADQPQHF.

On this clone itself: Within the sample, other DNA sequences also encode this same CDR3. V is TRBV7-6 and J is TRBJ1-1; D unclear. The CDR3 totals 15 residues. Germline-derived CDR1 and CDR2 are SGHVS and FNYEAQ. Trimming removed 0 bases from V and 0 bases from J, with 8 bases in between. CDR3 in amino acids: CASSLARDLNTEAFF. The CDR3 region has the DNA TGTGCCAGCAGCTTAGCGCGGGATTTGAACACTGAAGCTTTCTTT.

The genes are TRBV9 and TRBJ1-2; D gene uncertain. The germline V and J ends were trimmed by 4 bases and 5 bases, with 15 bases remaining between them. Germline loops: CDR1 SGDLS, CDR2 YYNGEE. The CDR3 loop spans 14 amino acids. The CDR3 coding sequence is TGTGCCAGCAGCTCCTCCCCCGGGGTTTATGGCTACACCTTC. It yields the protein CASSSSPGVYGYTF.

The chain couples TRBV19 to TRBJ2-2, with TRBD1 matching 8 bases. There are 14 residues in the CDR3. The J segment lost 4 bases and the V segment lost 6 bases, leaving 4 bases of the junction unmatched. Germline loops: CDR1 LNHDA, CDR2 SQIVND (reference sequence). For the CDR3, the DNA is TGTGCCAGTAGGTCCGGACAGGGCACCGGGGAGCTGTTTTTT. This sequence encodes CASRSGQGTGELFF.

The CDR3 is CASSQDRFWGELFF. DNA of the CDR3: TGCGCCAGCAGCCAAGATCGTTTCTGGGGGGAGCTGTTTTTT. The chain combines TRBV4-3 with TRBJ2-2; D uncertain. Between the trimmed V and J ends, which lost 0 bases and 8 bases, there was a span of 10 bases. CDR3 length equals 14 residues. Germline V gene lookup returns CDR1 LGHNA and CDR2 YSLEER.

The CDR3 bases are TGTGCCAGCAGTTCTGGGACCCTGAAAGATAGAAATGGCTACACCTTC. Its translation is CASSSGTLKDRNGYTF. The V call is TRBV6-5, the J call TRBJ1-2; the D gene is possibly TRBD1 (5 bases). The CDR3 loop spans 16 amino acids. Germline V lookup: CDR1 MNHEY, CDR2 SVGAGI. Trimming left V 4 bases short and J 6 bases short, with 21 bases between.

V gene TRBV6-5 combines with J gene TRBJ2-5; the D is unclear. The germline gives CDR1 MNHEY, CDR2 SVGAGI. The CDR3 spans 15 residues. The ends were cut back, 0 bases at V and 5 bases at J, with 13 bases in the middle. CDR3 in DNA: TGTGCCAGCAGTTACTCAGATGGATTGGGGGAGACCCAGTACTTC. It codes for CASSYSDGLGETQYF.

V usage is TRBV29-1 and J usage is TRBJ1-2; the match to TRBD1 covers 12 bases. The CDR3 consists of 18 residues. Trimming removed 4 bases from V and 4 bases from J; junction bases left unmatched: 16. Germline CDR1 is SQVTM and CDR2 is ANQGSEA. The CDR3 protein is CSVGELRDRGPLTYGYTF. The CDR3 DNA reads as TGCAGCGTTGGTGAGTTACGGGACAGGGGGCCTCTGACCTATGGCTACACCTTC.